The 26 T cell receptor beta chains below were found in one sample sequenced in a study of cytomegalovirus exposure and HLA in healthy donors. Amplification used 60 Vbeta primers and 13 Jbeta primers. Generated by immunoSEQ multiplex PCR, the TCRdb table keeps only in-frame clones and is missing some. The sample includes 75,000 to 100,000 clones, more than 70% of them seen just once. The sequencing input was PBMCs. These receptors all stem from a woman aged 55-69 years in good health and CMV-seropositive.

The sample holds a few counts of this clone. The V gene is TRBV25-1, the J gene TRBJ1-4; 9 bases agree with TRBD1. The CDR3 extends over 17 amino acids. Per germline, CDR1 MGHDK and CDR2 SYGVNS. Germline trimming cut 4 bases from V and 8 bases from J; bases unmatched to any gene: 14. CDR3 bases: TGTGCCAGCAGTGTGGACAGGGGATTTTTCTTGTACGAAAAACTGTTTTTT. This translates into CASSVDRGFFLYEKLFF.

In the case of this clone: At one boundary the junction diverges from the germline segment, which might be a read error. The chain links TRBV7-9 to TRBJ1-2; 8 nucleotides align to TRBD1. The CDR3 has 15 amino acids. Germline V CDR1 and CDR2: SEHNR, FQNEAQ (reference sequence). The CDR3 region has the DNA TGTTCCAGCAGCTTACAGGGGGAAAGGAACTATGGCTACACCTTC. It encodes CSSSLQGERNYGYTF.

The chain joins TRBV27 to TRBJ2-1, with D tentatively TRBD2 (6 bases). Germline loops: CDR1 MNHEY, CDR2 SMNVEV (reference sequence). V dropped 3 bases and J dropped 7 bases, with 13 bases sitting between them. CDR3 size: 14 residues. Here the CDR3 reads CASSFSSDGNEQFF. The DNA of the CDR3 is TGTGCCAGCAGTTTCTCTAGCGATGGGAATGAGCAGTTCTTC.

The chain uses TRBV10-1 and TRBJ1-6; D is uncertain. Germline V lookup: CDR1 WNHNN, CDR2 SYGVQD (reference sequence). CDR3 size: 15 residues. V gave up 0 bases and J gave up 15 bases, with 18 bases separating them. The CDR3 loop reads CASSESSRPPSLLHF. The CDR3 DNA reads as TGCGCCAGCAGTGAGTCGTCCAGGCCGCCCAGTCTCCTCCACTTT.

The rearrangement uses TRBV25-1 and TRBJ2-5; D uncertain. The germline V gene has CDR1 MGHDK and CDR2 SYGVNS. The CDR3 is 14 amino acids. The V and J ends lost 6 bases and 3 bases respectively, with 14 bases between them. As DNA, the CDR3 is TGTGCCAGCAGCGCAACAGAGATAGAAGAGACCCAGTACTTC. Translation gives CASSATEIEETQYF.

This clone was detected a few times. The chain carries TRBV6-5 and TRBJ2-7; D is possibly TRBD2 (6 bases). The ends were cut back, 6 bases at V and 6 bases at J, with 18 bases in the middle. The CDR3 has 14 amino acids. CDR1 and CDR2 from the germline V gene are MNHEY and SVGAGI. In nucleotides, the CDR3 is TGTGCCAGCAGCGAGGGGCGACTCGGGGGCGAGCAGTACTTC. Translated, it gives CASSEGRLGGEQYF.

The rearrangement joins TRBV19 to TRBJ2-4, with D possibly being TRBD2 (5 bases). Germline assignment: CDR1 LNHDA and CDR2 SQIVND (reference sequence). The CDR3 consists of 15 residues. V was clipped by 5 bases and J by 7 bases, with 18 bases between them. The chain's CDR3 is CASSRAVGRENIQYF. The CDR3 DNA is TGTGCCAGTAGTCGGGCAGTTGGTAGGGAGAACATTCAGTACTTC.

This chain joins TRBV5-1 and TRBJ2-5; 9 bases fit TRBD1. After removal of 4 bases from V and 3 bases from J, the junction contained 4 bases not matched to a gene. Germline CDR1 SGHRS, CDR2 YFSETQ. This CDR3 is 14 amino acids long. The CDR3 is CASSTGTGKETQYF. In nucleotides, the CDR3 is TGCGCCAGCAGCACCGGGACAGGGAAAGAGACCCAGTACTTC. The complete variable domain, with remaining parts taken from reference TRBV5-1 and TRBJ2-5, reads KAGVTQTPRYLIKTRGQQVTLSCSPISGHRSVSWYQQTPGQGLQFLFEYFSETQRNKGNFPGRFSGRQFSNSRSEMNVSTLELGDSALYLCASSTGTGKETQYFGPGTRLLVL.

The DNA for the CDR3 is TGTGCCAGCAGCGTCCGGGAGTACGGCACCGGGGAGCTGTTTTTT. Translating it yields CASSVREYGTGELFF. J is TRBJ2-2 and V is TRBV9, with D perhaps matching TRBD2 (6 bases). Between the trimmed V and J ends, which lost 2 bases and 4 bases, there was a span of 12 bases. Looked up from germline, CDR1 is SGDLS and CDR2 is YYNGEE. The CDR3 length is 15 residues.

This clone turned up a few times. V is TRBV30 and J is TRBJ2-2; D uncertain. The CDR3 spans 12 residues. Germline lookup yields CDR1 GTSNPN and CDR2 SVGIG (reference sequence). V was clipped by 2 bases and J by 7 bases, with 8 bases between them. The CDR3 coding sequence is TGTGCCTGGAGTCGGGTCAACGGGGAGCTGTTTTTT. Translation gives CAWSRVNGELFF.

The chain employs TRBV9 and TRBJ2-7, with 13 bases matching TRBD2. The germline V gene has CDR1 SGDLS and CDR2 YYNGEE. There are 15 residues in the CDR3. Trimming at V came to 5 bases and at J to 2 bases, leaving 4 bases not matched to a gene. CDR3 sequence: CASSRTSGSPYEQYF. DNA of the CDR3: TGTGCCAGCAGTCGGACTAGCGGGAGTCCCTACGAGCAGTACTTC.

The chain couples TRBV29-1 to TRBJ1-5, with D maybe TRBD1 (5 bases). The ends were cut back, 5 bases at V and 4 bases at J, with 12 bases in the middle. The V gene's germline CDR1 is SQVTM and CDR2 ANQGSEA. The CDR3 has 13 residues. CDR3 protein: CSVSDTINQPQHF. In DNA form, the CDR3 reads TGCAGCGTTTCGGACACGATTAATCAGCCCCAGCATTTT.

V and J are TRBV7-9 and TRBJ1-1; 9 bases line up with TRBD1. Germline V gives CDR1 SEHNR, CDR2 FQNEAQ (reference sequence). Unmatched junction bases numbered 6, after V lost 1 base and J lost 3 bases. CDR3 size: 16 residues. The CDR3 reads CASSLGGQGRDTEAFF. CDR3 sequence (DNA): TGTGCCAGCAGCTTAGGCGGACAGGGGCGGGACACTGAAGCTTTCTTT.

This clone occurred once. The rearrangement uses TRBV10-1 and TRBJ1-1; the D gene is possibly TRBD1 (5 bases). The germline CDR1 and CDR2 sequences are WNHNN and SYGVQD (reference sequence). There are 13 residues in the CDR3. V lost 4 bases and J lost 4, with 10 bases in between. DNA for the CDR3: TGCGCCAGCAGTGTCGGGGGTGGCACTGAAGCTTTCTTT. Its translation: CASSVGGGTEAFF.

The chain uses TRBV4-1 and TRBJ1-1, with unresolved D. This CDR3 contains 16 residues. V lost 0 bases to trimming and J lost 8 bases, with 19 bases between them. Germline loops: CDR1 MGHRA, CDR2 YSYEKL. The CDR3 DNA reads as TGCGCCAGCAGCCAAGAGCCAGGTAACCACCGTTCAGAAGCTTTCTTT. Translating gives CASSQEPGNHRSEAFF.

The genes are TRBV5-4 and TRBJ2-1, with D unclear. This CDR3 has 16 amino acids. V shed 0 bases and J shed 0 bases, with 10 bases lying between them. Per the germline V gene, CDR1 is SGHNT and CDR2 is YYREEE (reference sequence). The CDR3 sequence is CASSLGQVSSYNEQFF. Written as DNA, the CDR3 is TGTGCCAGCAGCTTGGGGCAGGTGAGCTCCTACAATGAGCAGTTCTTC.

The chain couples TRBV27 to TRBJ1-3; D not certain. The CDR3 is made up of 15 amino acids. Germline-derived CDR1 and CDR2 are MNHEY and SMNVEV (reference sequence). Trimming pared 5 bases from V and 0 bases from J, leaving 11 bases between. CDR3 sequence (DNA): TGTGCCAGCAGTGCCTCTTGGCACTCTGGAAACACCATATATTTT. It codes for CASSASWHSGNTIYF.

The J gene is TRBJ2-7, the V gene TRBV5-6, with 8 bases that match TRBD2. V gave up 4 bases and J gave up 2 bases; unmatched junction bases: 5. In germline, CDR1 is SGHDT, CDR2 YYEEEE. The CDR3 is made up of 14 amino acids. CDR3 coding DNA: TGTGCCAGCAGCAGACTAGCGACCACCTACGAGCAGTACTTC. Its translation is CASSRLATTYEQYF.

The chain combines TRBV13 with TRBJ1-2, with a possible D match to TRBD1 (5 bases). CDR3 length equals 14 residues. The germline V and J ends were trimmed by 2 bases and 8 bases, with 15 bases remaining between them. Looked up from germline, CDR1 is PRHDT and CDR2 is FYEKMQ (reference sequence). DNA of the CDR3: TGTGCCAGCAGCTTATCCAGGGTAGTTGAGGGCTACACCTTC. Translated, it gives CASSLSRVVEGYTF.

A few counts support this clone. This chain connects TRBV7-9 to TRBJ1-2; TRBD1 matches 10 bases. The germline CDR1 and CDR2 sequences are SEHNR and FQNEAQ (reference sequence). V dropped 1 base and J dropped 6; count of bases not matched to a gene: 5. The CDR3 covers 15 residues. Here the CDR3 DNA reads TGTGCCAGCAGCTTAGAAGAGACAGGGGGCGATGGCTACACCTTC. Its protein is CASSLEETGGDGYTF.

The chain combines TRBV2 with TRBJ1-2, with D uncertain. The CDR3 extends over 12 amino acids. Trimming shortened V by 6 bases and J by 8 bases, and 13 bases separated the two germline ends. The germline V gene has CDR1 SNHLY and CDR2 FYNNEI. This CDR3 is CASSLTTTGYTF. For the CDR3, the DNA is TGTGCCAGCAGCCTCACGACTACAGGCTACACCTTC.

This clone was recorded a few times. The chain links TRBV10-3 to TRBJ1-1; D is ambiguous. V lost 11 bases to trimming and J lost 2 bases, with 15 bases between them. CDR1 ENHRY and CDR2 SYGVKD come from the germline V gene. The length of the CDR3 is 13 residues. Written as DNA, the CDR3 is TGTGCCGTGTCGAGACAAAAAAACACTGAAGCTTTCTTT. This sequence encodes CAVSRQKNTEAFF.

The chain recombines TRBV18 with TRBJ1-1; 9 nucleotides align to TRBD1. CDR1 is KGHSH and CDR2 is LQKENI in the germline V gene. The CDR3 has 16 residues. Trimming at V came to 1 base and at J to 0 bases, leaving 3 bases not matched to a gene. CDR3 sequence reads: CASSPRGTGMNTEAFF. In DNA form, the CDR3 reads TGTGCCAGCTCACCACGAGGGACAGGGATGAACACTGAAGCTTTCTTT.

This chain connects TRBV29-1 to TRBJ2-7; TRBD2 agrees at 7 bases. The CDR3 loop spans 14 amino acids. V shed 4 bases, J shed 0 bases, and the junction held 6 bases outside the gene matches. Germline V gives CDR1 SQVTM, CDR2 ANQGSEA. CDR3 in DNA: TGCAGCGTTGGTCGGGGGGAAGGCTCCTACGAGCAGTACTTC. It translates to CSVGRGEGSYEQYF.

The chain is built from TRBV7-3 and TRBJ2-5, with 11 bases fitting TRBD2. CDR1 and CDR2 (germline): SGHTA, FQGTGA. This CDR3 is 15 amino acids long. Trimming cost V 2 bases and J 4 bases; bases outside gene matches: 3. CDR3 in DNA: TGTGCCAGCAGCTTAGCCGGGACTAGCGGAGAGACCCAGTACTTC. This sequence encodes CASSLAGTSGETQYF. Full variable domain (rest looked up from reference TRBV7-3 and TRBJ2-5): GAGVSQTPSNKVTEKGKYVELRCDPISGHTALYWYRQSLGQGPEFLIYFQGTGAADDSGLPNDRFFAVRPEGSVSTLKIQRTERGDSAVYLCASSLAGTSGETQYFGPGTRLLVL.

The chain uses TRBV29-1 and TRBJ2-2; 7 nucleotides agree with TRBD2. The germline CDR1 and CDR2 sequences are SQVTM and ANQGSEA. The CDR3 spans 14 residues. The V segment lost 6 bases and the J segment 4 bases; nucleotides outside the gene matches: 8. DNA of the CDR3: TGCAGCGTATCGACGGGGGGAAGCACCGGGGAGCTGTTTTTT. As protein: CSVSTGGSTGELFF.